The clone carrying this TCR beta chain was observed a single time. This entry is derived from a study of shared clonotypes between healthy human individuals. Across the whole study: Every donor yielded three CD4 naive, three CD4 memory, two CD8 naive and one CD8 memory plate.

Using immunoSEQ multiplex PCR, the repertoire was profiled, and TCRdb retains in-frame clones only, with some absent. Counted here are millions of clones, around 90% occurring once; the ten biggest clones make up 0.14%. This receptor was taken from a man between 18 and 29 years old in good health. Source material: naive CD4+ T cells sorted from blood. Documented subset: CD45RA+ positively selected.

In DNA, the CDR3 is TGTGCCATCAGTGATGGCAGGGGTAATTCACCCCTCCACTTT. Amino acid sequence: CAISDGRGNSPLHF. The V call is TRBV10-3, the J call TRBJ1-6; TRBD1 is a possible D gene (6 bases). The germline V gene has CDR1 ENHRY and CDR2 SYGVKD. Trimming took 3 bases from V and 6 from J, leaving 9 bases between them. This CDR3 spans 14 amino acids.